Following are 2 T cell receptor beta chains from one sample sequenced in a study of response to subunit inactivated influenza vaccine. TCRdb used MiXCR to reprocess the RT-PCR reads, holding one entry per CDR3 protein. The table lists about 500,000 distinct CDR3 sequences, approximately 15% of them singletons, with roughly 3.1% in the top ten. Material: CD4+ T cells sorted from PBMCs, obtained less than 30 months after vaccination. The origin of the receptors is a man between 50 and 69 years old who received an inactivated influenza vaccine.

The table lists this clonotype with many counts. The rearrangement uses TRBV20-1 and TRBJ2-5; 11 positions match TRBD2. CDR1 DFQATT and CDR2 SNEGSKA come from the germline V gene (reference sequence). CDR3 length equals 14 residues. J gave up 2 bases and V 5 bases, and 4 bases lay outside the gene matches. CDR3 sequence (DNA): TGCAGTGCTCCCGGGACTAGCGGTCAAGAGACCCAGTACTTC. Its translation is CSAPGTSGQETQYF.

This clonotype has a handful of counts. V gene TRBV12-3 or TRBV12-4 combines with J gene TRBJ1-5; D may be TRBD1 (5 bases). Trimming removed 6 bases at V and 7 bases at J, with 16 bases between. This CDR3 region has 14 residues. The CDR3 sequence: CASRPGSGGQPQHF. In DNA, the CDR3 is TGTGCCAGCAGACCTGGGTCTGGGGGGCAGCCCCAGCATTTT.